The 7 T cell receptor beta chains listed next were all sequenced from one sample in a study of blood T cell repertoires in COVID-19. Profiled with immunoSEQ multiplex PCR; TCRdb holds only in-frame clones, not every one. Of 150,000 to 200,000 clones in the sample, about nine tenths were seen once. Material: peripheral blood. These receptors all stem from an older woman with COVID-19, enrolled during active disease.

The V call is TRBV5-6, the J call TRBJ1-6; a possible D gene is TRBD1 (5 bases). Between the trimmed V and J ends, which lost 7 bases and 6 bases, there was a span of 11 bases. Germline loops: CDR1 SGHDT, CDR2 YYEEEE. This CDR3 has 13 amino acids. CDR3 bases: TGTGCCAGCCATTTGGGGCCTAATTCACCCCTCCACTTT. Translated: CASHLGPNSPLHF.

This clone was counted between two and nine times. This rearrangement joins TRBV19 to TRBJ1-6; 8 nucleotides agree with TRBD1. Germline CDR1 and CDR2: LNHDA and SQIVND (reference sequence). This CDR3 comprises 14 residues. The V segment lost 7 bases and the J segment 9 bases; nucleotides outside the gene matches: 8. CDR3 sequence reads: CASTVDRAASPLHF. The CDR3 bases are TGTGCCAGTACCGTGGACAGGGCCGCTTCACCCCTCCACTTT.

V gene TRBV18 combines with J gene TRBJ2-1, with unresolved D. This CDR3 contains 10 residues. Germline CDR1 is KGHSH and CDR2 is LQKENI. The V end was cut by 8 bases, the J end by 5 bases, with 4 bases between. The CDR3 coding sequence is TGTGCCAGCCCTAACAATGAGCAGTTCTTC. It specifies CASPNNEQFF.

This rearrangement joins TRBV27 to TRBJ2-1; possibly TRBD2 for D (6 bases). V was clipped by 3 bases and J by 6 bases, with 12 bases between them. CDR1 MNHEY and CDR2 SMNVEV come from the germline V gene (reference sequence). The CDR3 sequence is 14 residues long. As DNA, the CDR3 is TGTGCCAGCAGTTTCGGTCCCGGGAGCAATGAGCAGTTCTTC. This translates into CASSFGPGSNEQFF.

This clone was seen once. V and J are TRBV29-1 and TRBJ2-7, with 7 bases aligning to TRBD2. Losses at the gene ends were 6 bases for V and 4 bases for J; bases not matched to a gene: 3. The CDR3 totals 11 residues. CDR1 is SQVTM and CDR2 is ANQGSEA in the germline V gene. The CDR3 loop reads CSVGTTYEQYF. CDR3 DNA: TGCAGCGTGGGGACTACTTACGAGCAGTACTTC.

J is TRBJ1-1 and V is TRBV5-1, with D perhaps matching TRBD1 (6 bases). V lost 4 bases and J lost 3, with 13 bases in between. Germline CDR1 is SGHRS and CDR2 is YFSETQ. The CDR3 contains 14 residues. The CDR3 region has the DNA TGCGCCAGCAGCCCCATTGCAGGGGACACTGAAGCTTTCTTT. Protein product: CASSPIAGDTEAFF.

The chain links TRBV2 to TRBJ1-4; D is uncertain. This CDR3 is built from 14 residues. Germline-derived CDR1 and CDR2 are SNHLY and FYNNEI. Trimming cost V 3 bases and J 1 base, with 6 bases left between them. The CDR3 DNA follows: TGTGCCAGCAGTGATAGAGGAACTAATGAAAAACTGTTTTTT. Translating it yields CASSDRGTNEKLFF.